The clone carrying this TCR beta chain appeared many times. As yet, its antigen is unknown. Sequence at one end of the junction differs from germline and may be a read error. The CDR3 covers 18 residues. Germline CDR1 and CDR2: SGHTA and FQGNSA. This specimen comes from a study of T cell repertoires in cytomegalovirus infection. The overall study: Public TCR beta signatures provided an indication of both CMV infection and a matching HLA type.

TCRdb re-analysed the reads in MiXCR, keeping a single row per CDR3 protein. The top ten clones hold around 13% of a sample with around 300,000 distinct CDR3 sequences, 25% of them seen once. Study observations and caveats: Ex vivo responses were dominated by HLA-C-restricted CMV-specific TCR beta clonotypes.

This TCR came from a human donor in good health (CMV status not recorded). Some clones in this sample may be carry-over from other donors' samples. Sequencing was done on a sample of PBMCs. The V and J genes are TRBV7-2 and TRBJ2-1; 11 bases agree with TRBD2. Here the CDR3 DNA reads TGTGCCAGCAGCTTAGGAGTAGCGGGAGGGCCGGGTGGCGGTCGGGGGCTCTTC. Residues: CASSLGVAGGPGGGRGLF.